Detailed here is one TCR beta chain. Its antigen is undetermined. The sample originates from a study of T cell responses to AZD1222 COVID-19 vaccine. Study information: Second-dose intervals near 4 or 12 weeks were combined. The study, taken as a whole, reports: Following two doses of AZD1222, Spike-specific TCR breadth and depth rose.

TCRdb's copy holds only in-frame clones and misses some; the assay was immunoSEQ multiplex PCR. The sample includes roughly 90,000 clones, 80% to 90% of them seen just once. The germline V gene encodes CDR1 SNHLY and CDR2 FYNNEI. The CDR3 loop spans 15 amino acids. The V segment lost 10 bases and the J segment 4 bases; nucleotides outside the gene matches: 9. The sequence derives from an adult in good health. Source: peripheral blood, taken on day 0 of AZD1222 vaccination. The V gene is TRBV2, the J gene TRBJ2-2; the match to TRBD1 covers 10 bases. CDR3 in amino acids: CATDWGTGATGELFF. The CDR3 DNA reads TGTGCCACCGATTGGGGGACAGGGGCCACCGGGGAGCTGTTTTTT.